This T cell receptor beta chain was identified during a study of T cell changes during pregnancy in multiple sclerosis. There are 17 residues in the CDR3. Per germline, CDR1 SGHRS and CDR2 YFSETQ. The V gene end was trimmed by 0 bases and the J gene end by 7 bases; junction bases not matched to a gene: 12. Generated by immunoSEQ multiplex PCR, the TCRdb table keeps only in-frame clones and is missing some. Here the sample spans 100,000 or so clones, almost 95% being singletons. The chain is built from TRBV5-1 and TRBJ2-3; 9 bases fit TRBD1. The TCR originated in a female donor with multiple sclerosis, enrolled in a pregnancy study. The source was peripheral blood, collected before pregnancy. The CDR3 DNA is TGCGCCAGCAGCTTGGCTTCTCCGGGACAGGGAATTTATACGCAGTATTTT. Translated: CASSLASPGQGIYTQYF.